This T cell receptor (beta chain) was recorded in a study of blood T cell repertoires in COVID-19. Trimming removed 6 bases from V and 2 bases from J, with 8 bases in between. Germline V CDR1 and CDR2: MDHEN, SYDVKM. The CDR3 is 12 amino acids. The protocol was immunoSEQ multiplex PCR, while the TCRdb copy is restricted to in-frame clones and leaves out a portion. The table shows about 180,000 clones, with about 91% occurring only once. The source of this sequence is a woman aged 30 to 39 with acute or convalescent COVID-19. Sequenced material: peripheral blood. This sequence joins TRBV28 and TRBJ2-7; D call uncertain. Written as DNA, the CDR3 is TGTGCCAGCAGCCCCAGTGCCTACGAGCAGTACTTC. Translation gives CASSPSAYEQYF. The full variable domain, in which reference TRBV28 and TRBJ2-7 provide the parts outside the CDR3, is DVKVTQSSRYLVKRTGEKVFLECVQDMDHENMFWYRQDPGLGLRLIYFSYDVKMKEKGDIPEGYSVSREKKERFSLILESASTNQTSMYLCASSPSAYEQYFGPGTRLTVT.